A single sample gave rise to the 32 T cell receptor beta chains below, sequenced in a study of blood T cells in healthy people across ages. The second PCR ran about 6 to 12 cycles with a sample-barcoded 5' primer and J-beta primers. Via MiXCR, TCRdb re-called the 5' RACE reads, giving one row per CDR3 protein. Counted here are some 890,000 distinct CDR3 sequences, roughly 28% occurring once; the ten biggest clones make up about 10%. These sequences were also reported in another study, on T cells of mothers and their children.

Sequences were obtained from blood. The receptors shown here come from a woman aged 40 to 50 in good health.

The CDR3 nucleotides read TGCAGTGCTAGAGAAGACGGGGGCGACTATGGCTACACCTTC. Amino acid sequence: CSAREDGGDYGYTF. This chain uses TRBV20-1 with TRBJ1-2, with a possible D match to TRBD1 (6 bases). The CDR3 totals 14 residues. V was shortened by 0 bases and J by 3 bases, with 11 bases between the two germline ends. Germline V gene data show CDR1 as DFQATT and CDR2 as SNEGSKA (reference sequence).

This clonotype showed up many times. The chain links TRBV4-1 to TRBJ2-5; 13 positions agree with TRBD2. The CDR3 consists of 14 residues. From germline, CDR1 is MGHRA and CDR2 YSYEKL. The V segment lost 8 bases and the J segment 5 bases; nucleotides outside the gene matches: 5. The CDR3 loop is CASAGLAGVETQYF. The DNA of the CDR3 is TGCGCCAGCGCCGGACTAGCGGGGGTCGAGACCCAGTACTTC.

This clonotype was counted at least ten times. The chain joins TRBV20-1 to TRBJ1-2, with D unclear. Trimming pared 3 bases from V and 0 bases from J, leaving 11 bases between. Germline assignment: CDR1 DFQATT and CDR2 SNEGSKA (reference sequence). The CDR3 extends over 14 amino acids. The CDR3 DNA reads as TGCAGTGCTAGTGGCCCAGCCACTAACTATGGCTACACCTTC. Its translation: CSASGPATNYGYTF.

This clonotype was observed a single time. The chain employs TRBV20-1 and TRBJ1-4; D not certain. The CDR3 has 16 amino acids. The V gene's germline CDR1 is DFQATT and CDR2 SNEGSKA (reference sequence). The ends were cut back, 4 bases at V and 5 bases at J, with 20 bases in the middle. CDR3 coding DNA: TGCAGTGCTACTATCCCAGACATCCGAGCCAATGAAAAACTGTTTTTT. Translated: CSATIPDIRANEKLFF.

The table lists this clonotype with many counts. The rearrangement joins TRBV5-1 to TRBJ2-1; 8 bases are shared with TRBD2. The V gene's germline CDR1 is SGHRS and CDR2 YFSETQ. Losses at the gene ends were 0 bases for V and 8 bases for J; bases not matched to a gene: 7. CDR3 length equals 15 residues. CDR3 amino acids: CASSLAGLENDEQFF. As DNA, the CDR3 is TGCGCCAGCAGCTTGGCGGGACTAGAAAACGATGAGCAGTTCTTC.

The sample holds a few counts of this clonotype. For the CDR3, the DNA is TGTGCCAGCAGCCCGAGACACGGGAAGGGGGGCTACACCTTC. Amino acids: CASSPRHGKGGYTF. V usage is TRBV7-2 and J usage is TRBJ1-2, with D possibly being TRBD1 (5 bases). CDR1 SGHTA and CDR2 FQGNSA come from the germline V gene. The length of the CDR3 is 14 residues. V shed 5 bases and J shed 8 bases, with 18 bases lying between them.

Points on this clonotype: One end of the junction fails to match germline, which may point to a read error. This chain links TRBV12-3 or TRBV12-4 with TRBJ2-5; 11 bases match TRBD2. The CDR3 runs to 17 residues. The CDR3 region is CAGSLAGGGSIQETQYF. The CDR3 nucleotides read TGTGCCGGCAGCCTAGCGGGGGGAGGAAGTATTCAAGAGACCCAGTACTTC.

This clonotype turned up a few times. J is TRBJ1-1 and V is TRBV5-1; possibly TRBD1 for D (6 bases). The ends were cut back, 4 bases at V and 7 bases at J, with 17 bases in the middle. Germline lookup yields CDR1 SGHRS and CDR2 YFSETQ. The length of the CDR3 is 14 residues. The CDR3: CASSPPPGGSEAFF. In DNA form, the CDR3 reads TGCGCCAGCAGCCCCCCTCCCGGGGGCAGTGAAGCTTTCTTT.

This clonotype was seen more than once but under ten times. This chain links TRBV12-3 or TRBV12-4 with TRBJ1-2; TRBD1 matches at 7 bases. This CDR3 has 14 residues. J was trimmed by 4 bases and V by 6 bases; bases with no gene match: 8. The CDR3 sequence: CASSRLGQPYGYTF. CDR3 DNA: TGTGCCAGCAGCCGATTGGGACAGCCCTATGGCTACACCTTC.

The chain uses TRBV9 and TRBJ2-4, with 9 bases fitting TRBD2. The J call is in doubt because the DNA end fits TRBJ2-7 better. CDR1 and CDR2 (germline): SGDLS, YYNGEE. The CDR3 is made up of 13 amino acids. CDR3 sequence reads: CASSVGLADEQYF. CDR3 coding DNA: TGTGCCAGCAGCGTAGGACTAGCGGACGAGCAGTACTTC.

This clonotype was counted many times. The genes are TRBV7-6 and TRBJ2-7; perhaps TRBD1 as D (5 bases). This CDR3 region has 15 residues. V was cut by 7 bases and J by 0 bases, with 16 bases left in between. Germline-derived CDR1 and CDR2 are SGHVS and FNYEAQ. The CDR3 loop reads CASTRTPDTSYEQYF. The CDR3 DNA sequence: TGTGCCAGCACGCGAACCCCGGACACCTCCTACGAGCAGTACTTC.

About this clonotype: A much larger clone lies a single base off, so this may be a read error. V is TRBV28 and J is TRBJ2-5; 9 nucleotides match TRBD1. The J segment lost 9 bases and the V segment lost 4 bases, leaving 15 bases of the junction unmatched. CDR3 length: 16 residues. Looked up from germline, CDR1 is MDHEN and CDR2 is SYDVKM. CDR3 DNA: TGTGCCAGCAGTTCGGACAGGGGCACGGGTAGGGAGTCCCAGTACTTC. Amino acids: CASSSDRGTGRESQYF.

This clonotype occurred many times. An end of the junction does not agree with germline; a read error may underlie this. The V and J genes are TRBV27 and TRBJ2-3; 14 nucleotides line up with TRBD2. The CDR3 is 17 residues long. From germline, CDR1 is MNHEY and CDR2 SMNVEV (reference sequence). Here the CDR3 DNA reads TGCGCCAGCAGCTCCCCGACTAGCGGGGGGGGCACAGATACGCAGTATTTT. Its protein product is CASSSPTSGGGTDTQYF.

Many counts were recorded for this clonotype. V is TRBV29-1 and J is TRBJ1-2; no clear D. V gave up 1 base and J gave up 4 bases, with 7 bases separating them. This CDR3 has 12 amino acids. Germline-derived CDR1 and CDR2 are SQVTM and ANQGSEA. This CDR3 reads CSVEAHIYGYTF. The CDR3 DNA is TGCAGCGTTGAAGCGCACATCTATGGCTACACCTTC.

The genes are TRBV7-3 and TRBJ1-1; D gene unclear. Germline lookup yields CDR1 SGHTA and CDR2 FQGTGA. V lost 0 bases and J 1 base, leaving 9 bases between the germline ends. The CDR3 has 15 residues. The CDR3 nucleotides read TGTGCCAGCAGCTTAACGTACGGAAGGAACACTGAAGCTTTCTTT. Its protein product is CASSLTYGRNTEAFF.

This clonotype was observed many times. V usage is TRBV12-3 or TRBV12-4 and J usage is TRBJ2-1; D ambiguous. The CDR3 consists of 12 residues. The V end was cut by 5 bases, the J end by 8 bases, with 10 bases between. DNA of the CDR3: TGTGCCAGCAGTCTTCAGAGTTATGAGCAGTTCTTC. It codes for CASSLQSYEQFF.

This clonotype was seen only a few times. The genes are TRBV10-3 and TRBJ2-3, with 14 nucleotides matching TRBD2. The V segment lost 6 bases and the J segment 5 bases; nucleotides outside the gene matches: 4. The CDR3 totals 15 residues. Germline-derived CDR1 and CDR2 are ENHRY and SYGVKD. Here the CDR3 reads CAIRETSGGVDTQYF. The DNA for the CDR3 is TGTGCCATCAGGGAGACTAGCGGGGGGGTAGATACGCAGTATTTT.

This clonotype has ten or more counts. The V gene is TRBV29-1, the J gene TRBJ2-7; 9 bases align to TRBD2. There are 14 residues in the CDR3. J lost 4 bases, V lost 0 bases, and 4 bases had no gene match. From germline, CDR1 is SQVTM and CDR2 ANQGSEA. The CDR3 spells CSVEDPSGGYEQYF. The CDR3 nucleotides are TGCAGCGTTGAAGATCCGAGCGGGGGGTACGAGCAGTACTTC.

This clonotype was detected many times. This chain links TRBV4-1 with TRBJ2-7; 9 positions agree with TRBD1. This CDR3 has 18 residues. The trim removed 4 bases at V and 3 bases at J, leaving 16 bases unmatched. Germline CDR1 is MGHRA and CDR2 is YSYEKL. The CDR3 bases are TGCGCCAGCAGCCCAGTTGGGGTATTTGGGGGACAGGGCTACGAGCAGTACTTC. Translating it yields CASSPVGVFGGQGYEQYF.

The chain employs TRBV28 and TRBJ2-1, with TRBD1 as a possible D gene (6 bases). The CDR3 is 12 amino acids. Per germline, CDR1 MDHEN and CDR2 SYDVKM. V was clipped by 5 bases and J by 12 bases, with 14 bases between them. The CDR3 nucleotides are TGTGCCAGCAGTCTAGGAGGACAGTGGCAGTTCTTC. Protein sequence: CASSLGGQWQFF.

In this sample, this clonotype turned up many times. The chain employs TRBV20-1 and TRBJ2-1, with 11 bases matching TRBD2. The junction had 7 bases not matched to a gene; V was cut back by 0 bases and J by 6 bases. The CDR3 is made up of 16 amino acids. The germline gives CDR1 DFQATT, CDR2 SNEGSKA (reference sequence). CDR3: CSARDQGLAGGNEQFF. DNA of the CDR3: TGCAGTGCTAGAGATCAAGGCCTAGCGGGGGGCAATGAGCAGTTCTTC.

This clonotype has ten or more counts. The chain links TRBV10-3 to TRBJ1-2; D is uncertain. Deletions cut 3 bases from V and 4 bases from J, with 15 bases between. Germline V gene lookup returns CDR1 ENHRY and CDR2 SYGVKD. The length of the CDR3 is 15 residues. The CDR3 DNA reads TGTGCCATCAGTGATTGGGAATCGGAGGGCTATGGCTACACCTTC. It codes for CAISDWESEGYGYTF.

Only a few counts were recorded for this clonotype. V is TRBV5-1 and J is TRBJ2-1, with TRBD2 matching over 8 bases. V dropped 1 base and J dropped 5; count of bases not matched to a gene: 8. Germline V CDR1 and CDR2: SGHRS, YFSETQ. This CDR3 region has 16 residues. The chain's CDR3 is CASSLIGRGGNNEQFF. CDR3 coding DNA: TGCGCCAGCAGCTTGATAGGACGGGGGGGAAACAATGAGCAGTTCTTC.

V gene TRBV2 combines with J gene TRBJ2-1; D is unclear. The germline V gene encodes CDR1 SNHLY and CDR2 FYNNEI. This CDR3 has 11 amino acids. V dropped 8 bases and J dropped 4 bases, with 6 bases sitting between them. CDR3 in amino acids: CASVGYNEQFF. Written as DNA, the CDR3 is TGTGCCAGCGTGGGATACAATGAGCAGTTCTTC.

This clonotype was detected many times. CDR3 loop: CASSLNGMTQYF. CDR3 nucleotides: TGTGCCAGCAGTTTAAATGGGATGACCCAGTACTTC. The chain joins TRBV28 to TRBJ2-5, with D unclear. The CDR3 is 12 residues long. Germline loops: CDR1 MDHEN, CDR2 SYDVKM. The V gene lost 2 bases and the J gene lost 7 bases, with 8 bases spanning the gap.

This clonotype ranks as medium-sized (0.01 to 0.1%). V is TRBV27 and J is TRBJ2-1; D might be TRBD1 or TRBD2, each matching 6 bases. The CDR3 sequence is 16 residues long. CDR1 and CDR2 from the germline V gene are MNHEY and SMNVEV (reference sequence). V lost 2 bases and J 3 bases, leaving 14 bases between the germline ends. CDR3 residues: CASSLAGHSYYNEQFF. The CDR3, as DNA: TGTGCCAGCAGTTTAGCGGGACACTCGTACTACAATGAGCAGTTCTTC.

Comments on this clonotype: This sequence may be a read error, since a much larger clone differs from it by one base. This chain joins TRBV12-3 or TRBV12-4 and TRBJ1-2; no definite D call. The CDR3 length is 14 residues. The CDR3 DNA reads TGTGCCGGCAGTCCGACCGGAGGCGGCTATGGCTACACCTTC. Protein sequence: CAGSPTGGGYGYTF.

This clonotype has only a few counts. A much larger clone lies one base from this, so it may be a read error. The CDR3 spells CSARVTRANYGYTF. The CDR3 DNA sequence: TGCAGTGCTAGAGTTACCAGGGCTAACTATGGCTACACCTTC. The chain recombines TRBV20-1 with TRBJ1-2; maybe TRBD1 (5 bases). Germline V gives CDR1 DFQATT, CDR2 SNEGSKA (reference sequence). Deletions cut 1 base from V and 0 bases from J, with 9 bases between. There are 14 residues in the CDR3.

This clonotype was observed many times. The V call is TRBV12-3 or TRBV12-4, the J call TRBJ2-7, with 7 bases matching TRBD1. CDR3 size: 14 residues. V dropped 4 bases and J dropped 4; count of bases not matched to a gene: 7. As DNA, the CDR3 is TGTGCCAGCAGTTCGACCGGGACAGCTTACGAGCAGTACTTC. This encodes CASSSTGTAYEQYF.

In regard to this clonotype: This may be a read error, as it is one base from a much larger clone. V is TRBV28 and J is TRBJ2-5; 10 positions agree with TRBD1. V shed 5 bases and J 11 bases; nucleotides not matched to a gene: 11. This CDR3 has 14 amino acids. Germline V CDR1 and CDR2: MDHEN, SYDVKM. CDR3 loop: CASSRWTGGGEQYF. CDR3 DNA sequence: TGTGCCAGCAGTCGATGGACAGGGGGGGGTGAGCAGTACTTC.

The table lists this clonotype with many counts. The chain recombines TRBV7-9 with TRBJ2-7, with D perhaps assigned TRBD1 or TRBD2 (5 bases each). The length of the CDR3 is 13 residues. Germline values: CDR1 SEHNR, CDR2 FQNEAQ (reference sequence). V dropped 5 bases and J dropped 5 bases, with 13 bases sitting between them. The CDR3 DNA reads as TGTGCCAGCAGCCCACAGGAGAGGGACGAGCAGTACTTC. Its translation is CASSPQERDEQYF.

This clonotype was recorded a few times. The V and J genes are TRBV7-9 and TRBJ1-4; no clear D gene. The germline CDR1 and CDR2 sequences are SEHNR and FQNEAQ (reference sequence). The CDR3 loop spans 15 amino acids. V lost 5 bases and J 3 bases, leaving 13 bases between the germline ends. CDR3 residues: CASSPREAANEKLFF. For the CDR3, the DNA is TGTGCCAGCAGCCCACGGGAGGCAGCTAATGAAAAACTGTTTTTT. The full variable domain, with the rest looked up from reference TRBV7-9 and TRBJ1-4, is DTGVSQNPRHKITKRGQNVTFRCDPISEHNRLYWYRQTLGQGPEFLTYFQNEAQLEKSRLLSDRFSAERPKGSFSTLEIQRTEQGDSAMYLCASSPREAANEKLFFGSGTQLSVL.